This is a list of T cell receptor beta chains from one sample in a study of cytomegalovirus exposure and HLA in healthy donors. The table came from immunoSEQ multiplex PCR; TCRdb's copy has only in-frame clones and leaves some out. The data contain more than 110,000 clones, 86% of them singletons. The sample comprised PBMCs. These receptors came from a man in his late teens or twenties in good health and CMV-seronegative. Both conserved end residues are part of each CDR3. The D gene is left open where the match is weak.

TRBD1,TRBV11-3,CASSLGAGGNEQFF
.,TRBV12-5,CASGLTGRSYEQYF
.,TRBV2,CASSDGTRYQETQYF
.,TRBV28,CASPGRTGELFF
TRBD1,TRBV28,CASSLLTGVSYNSPLHF
TRBD2,TRBV7-9,CAVLANYNEQFF
TRBD1,TRBV30,CAWSLGAGGRETQYF
.,TRBV14,CASSQGALYYGYTF
TRBD2,TRBV2,CASSDVGRGQTQYF
.,TRBV5-1,CASSLARGPVSYEQYF
TRBD1,TRBV7-9,CASRKPGQDGYTF
TRBD2,TRBV10-2,CASRFSGSEYEQYF
.,TRBV5-6,CASSSTGSGGQYF
.,TRBV18,CASSPRLGRGYEQYF
TRBD2,TRBV28,CASSAPGLAEETQYF
TRBD1,TRBV6-5,CASTPPNRGRYTF
TRBD1,TRBV9,CASSSGTGGTEAFF
.,TRBV28,CASSQTESYGYTF
.,TRBV7-2,CASSSTGNQETQYF
.,TRBV28,CASSGWSGPVNEQFF
TRBD1,TRBV13,CASSLGRLGTGGLVDYGYTF
.,TRBV7-5,CARSCPPGGRETQYF
.,TRBV6-5,CASSYGRGVYGYTF
TRBD1,TRBV7-9,CASSFQGVGTGYTF
.,TRBV9,CASSVRGGNTGELFF
.,TRBV4-1,CASSQDIRGNQPQHF
.,TRBV9,CASSVGEAYQPQHF
.,TRBV9,CASSANLGAGNTIYF
TRBD1,TRBV7-9,CASSYIRTGLSYEQYF
TRBD1,TRBV2,CASRTGTETVSPYEQYF